The 29 T cell receptor beta chains in this list originate from one sample, sequenced in a study of neurological immune-mediated disorders. From the 5' RACE reads, TCRdb called clonotypes with MiXCR, one entry per CDR3 protein. The sample has about 84,000 distinct CDR3 sequences; under 13% are singletons. The sequenced sample consisted of PBMCs. These TCRs come from a man aged 40-50 years in good health.

This clonotype was seen ten or more times. The V gene is TRBV7-2, the J gene TRBJ2-3; TRBD2 aligns across 13 bases. J gave up 2 bases and V 0 bases, and 14 bases lay outside the gene matches. CDR3 size: 21 residues. Germline loops: CDR1 SGHTA, CDR2 FQGNSA. The CDR3 loop reads CASSLAPQGLAGDPDTDTQYF. CDR3 DNA: TGTGCCAGCAGCTTAGCGCCCCAAGGACTAGCGGGGGACCCGGACACAGATACGCAGTATTTT.

At least ten counts were recorded for this clonotype. V is TRBV27 and J is TRBJ1-1; D is ambiguous. The CDR3 is 17 residues long. V shed 0 bases and J shed 8 bases, with 22 bases lying between them. Per the germline V gene, CDR1 is MNHEY and CDR2 is SMNVEV (reference sequence). Written as DNA, the CDR3 is TGTGCCAGCAGTTTATCCACAGCTCGAAGTTTAACCCCAGAAGCTTTCTTT. It encodes CASSLSTARSLTPEAFF.

This clonotype was seen at least ten times. This rearrangement joins TRBV28 to TRBJ1-3; 9 bases line up with TRBD1. Germline values: CDR1 MDHEN, CDR2 SYDVKM. The V and J ends lost 2 bases and 4 bases, in that order; junction bases with no gene match: 6. This CDR3 is 16 amino acids long. CDR3 nucleotides: TGTGCCAGCAGTTTACCCCCGGACAGGGGAGGAAACACCATATATTTT. Protein: CASSLPPDRGGNTIYF.

At least ten counts were recorded for this clonotype. The chain employs TRBV5-1 and TRBJ2-7, with D possibly being TRBD2 (6 bases). Germline V CDR1 and CDR2: SGHRS, YFSETQ. The V and J ends lost 3 bases and 5 bases respectively, with 18 bases between them. This CDR3 has 15 residues. The CDR3 reads CASSWAVGGMDEQYF. DNA for the CDR3: TGCGCCAGCAGCTGGGCCGTCGGGGGAATGGACGAGCAGTACTTC.

This clonotype was found many times. The chain uses TRBV6-5 and TRBJ2-3, with D maybe TRBD2 (5 bases). V lost 5 bases to trimming and J lost 1 base, with 13 bases between them. This CDR3 is 15 amino acids long. From germline, CDR1 is MNHEY and CDR2 SVGAGI. CDR3 loop: CASSLALSGTDTQYF. As DNA, the CDR3 is TGTGCCAGCAGTCTAGCCTTGTCTGGCACAGATACGCAGTATTTT.

This clonotype was seen repeatedly, ten times or more. The rearrangement joins TRBV20-1 to TRBJ2-1, with 10 positions matching TRBD2. CDR3 length: 13 amino acids. CDR1 DFQATT and CDR2 SNEGSKA come from the germline V gene (reference sequence). The CDR3 region is CSPLAGVYNEQFF. The CDR3 coding sequence is TGCAGCCCTCTAGCGGGGGTCTACAATGAGCAGTTCTTC.

This clonotype showed up many times. The chain links TRBV29-1 to TRBJ2-2, with D unclear. The germline V and J ends were trimmed by 6 bases and 4 bases, with 15 bases remaining between them. Germline V gene sequence: CDR1 SQVTM, CDR2 ANQGSEA. The CDR3 is 14 residues long. The DNA for the CDR3 is TGCAGCGTGTCCGAGTGGGCAGCCACCGGGGAGCTGTTTTTT. Translated, it gives CSVSEWAATGELFF.

Ten or more counts support this clonotype. J is TRBJ2-7 and V is TRBV20-1; 9 bases agree with TRBD1. Trimming at V came to 3 bases and at J to 3 bases, leaving 6 bases not matched to a gene. The CDR3 sequence is 14 residues long. Germline CDR1 reads DFQATT; CDR2 reads SNEGSKA (reference sequence). CDR3 amino acids: CSARRQGGNYEQYF. The CDR3 DNA reads TGCAGTGCTAGGCGACAGGGGGGAAACTACGAGCAGTACTTC.

This clonotype was detected ten times or more. This chain connects TRBV5-6 to TRBJ1-2; D is uncertain. V dropped 4 bases and J dropped 4 bases, with 11 bases sitting between them. There are 13 residues in the CDR3. The germline V gene encodes CDR1 SGHDT and CDR2 YYEEEE. Here the CDR3 DNA reads TGTGCCAGCAGCGGAACTGGACCCTATGGCTACACCTTC. Translated, it gives CASSGTGPYGYTF.

This clonotype appeared many times. The chain combines TRBV15 with TRBJ2-1, with D possibly being TRBD2 (6 bases). This CDR3 has 13 amino acids. Germline-derived CDR1 and CDR2 are LNHNV and YYDKDF (reference sequence). V was pared by 6 bases and J by 7 bases, with 13 bases between. CDR3 sequence: CATRDGGRNEQFF. The CDR3 DNA reads as TGTGCCACCAGGGACGGGGGTCGGAATGAGCAGTTCTTC.

This clonotype was observed many times. The genes are TRBV10-3 and TRBJ2-2; 8 bases match TRBD1. V shed 7 bases and J 2 bases; nucleotides not matched to a gene: 6. The CDR3 consists of 15 residues. Germline lookup yields CDR1 ENHRY and CDR2 SYGVKD. In DNA form, the CDR3 reads TGTGCCATCAATCCGGACAGGGCCAACACCGGGGAGCTGTTTTTT. As protein: CAINPDRANTGELFF.

This clonotype occurred many times. This chain connects TRBV24-1 to TRBJ2-2, with 9 bases aligning to TRBD1. V gave up 2 bases and J gave up 5 bases; unmatched junction bases: 5. Germline CDR1 is KGHDR and CDR2 is SFDVKD. The CDR3 loop spans 16 amino acids. The CDR3 sequence: CATSDSGTGKTGELFF. CDR3 in DNA: TGTGCCACCAGTGATTCCGGGACAGGGAAAACCGGGGAGCTGTTTTTT.

This clonotype was recorded at least ten times. The V and J genes are TRBV6-6 and TRBJ2-2; tentative D call: TRBD1 (6 bases). V was cut by 6 bases and J by 2 bases, with 13 bases left in between. This CDR3 contains 15 residues. Germline CDR1 is MNHNY and CDR2 is SVGAGI (reference sequence). The CDR3 here is CASSLTGTNTGELFF. The CDR3 DNA sequence: TGTGCCAGCAGCCTTACCGGGACAAACACCGGGGAGCTGTTTTTT.

In its sample, this clonotype was seen a few times. The chain is built from TRBV2 and TRBJ2-2; 9 nucleotides align to TRBD1. V was pared by 8 bases and J by 5 bases, with 6 bases of the junction left unmatched. The V gene's germline CDR1 is SNHLY and CDR2 FYNNEI. The CDR3 totals 14 residues. The DNA of the CDR3 is TGTGCCAGCTTTAGACAGGGGGATACCGGGGAGCTGTTTTTT. This translates into CASFRQGDTGELFF.

This clonotype was counted many times. This chain joins TRBV29-1 and TRBJ1-2, with D possibly being TRBD1 (6 bases). CDR1 and CDR2 from the germline V gene are SQVTM and ANQGSEA. The CDR3 length is 14 residues. V was pared by 5 bases and J by 11 bases, with 24 bases between. The CDR3 coding sequence is TGCAGCGTTACCGAGCCCACTCTTATCAGGGGATACACCTTC. This gives the protein CSVTEPTLIRGYTF.

Details on this clonotype: Since a much larger clone is just one base distant, this may be a read error. This sequence joins TRBV5-5 and TRBJ1-2, with a tentative D call TRBD1 (5 bases). CDR1 is SGHKS and CDR2 is YYEKEE in the germline V gene (reference sequence). The CDR3 has 12 amino acids. CDR3 amino acids: CAISLGRYGYTF. In DNA form, the CDR3 reads TGTGCCATCAGCTTGGGGCGCTATGGCTACACCTTC.

This clonotype was seen repeatedly, ten times or more. The rearrangement joins TRBV7-2 to TRBJ1-1, with D hard to call. The CDR3 consists of 13 residues. The V gene lost 1 base and the J gene lost 6 bases, with 9 bases spanning the gap. Germline V gene sequence: CDR1 SGHTA, CDR2 FQGNSA. The DNA of the CDR3 is TGTGCCAGCAGCTTAGGCGGCCCGTCTGAAGCTTTCTTT. It specifies CASSLGGPSEAFF.

The chain uses TRBV5-6 and TRBJ1-2; D not resolved. V lost 0 bases and J 11 bases, leaving 14 bases between the germline ends. CDR1 SGHDT and CDR2 YYEEEE come from the germline V gene. The CDR3 runs to 13 residues. The CDR3 here is CASSLAVGGGYTF. CDR3 sequence (DNA): TGTGCCAGCAGCTTGGCAGTGGGCGGAGGATACACCTTC.

The sample holds many counts of this clonotype. The CDR3: CASSLGQGGTTEAFF. As DNA, the CDR3 is TGCGCCAGCAGCTTAGGGCAGGGGGGGACCACTGAAGCTTTCTTT. The chain has TRBV5-1 and TRBJ1-1; 7 bases align to TRBD1. Germline V CDR1 and CDR2: SGHRS, YFSETQ. Germline trimming cut 2 bases from V and 4 bases from J; bases unmatched to any gene: 8. This CDR3 is 15 amino acids long.

In this sample, this clonotype turned up many times. The gene calls are TRBV5-1 and TRBJ2-2; 7 bases are a match to TRBD2. The CDR3 covers 17 residues. Germline V lookup: CDR1 SGHRS, CDR2 YFSETQ. The junction had 10 bases not matched to a gene; V was cut back by 0 bases and J by 5 bases. The CDR3 is CASSLGPASGPTGELFF. As DNA, the CDR3 is TGCGCCAGCAGCTTGGGTCCGGCTAGCGGACCGACCGGGGAGCTGTTTTTT.

The table lists this clonotype with many counts. The rearrangement uses TRBV5-1 and TRBJ1-6, with 7 bases that match TRBD1. V shed 3 bases and J 8 bases; nucleotides not matched to a gene: 5. This CDR3 region has 14 residues. From germline, CDR1 is SGHRS and CDR2 YFSETQ. The CDR3 is CASSYGTAYSPLHF. CDR3 nucleotides: TGCGCCAGCAGCTACGGGACAGCCTATTCACCCCTCCACTTT. Full variable domain (missing parts from reference TRBV5-1 and TRBJ1-6): KAGVTQTPRYLIKTRGQQVTLSCSPISGHRSVSWYQQTPGQGLQFLFEYFSETQRNKGNFPGRFSGRQFSNSRSEMNVSTLELGDSALYLCASSYGTAYSPLHFGNGTRLTVT.

This clonotype was observed many times. The chain uses TRBV5-1 and TRBJ1-2; D is perhaps TRBD1 (5 bases). V lost 2 bases and J lost 8, with 22 bases in between. This CDR3 spans 16 amino acids. Germline V gene data show CDR1 as SGHRS and CDR2 as YFSETQ. The CDR3 DNA reads as TGCGCCAGCAGCTTAACCGGGACCGGGACTGGTAGCGGCTACACCTTC. Translating it yields CASSLTGTGTGSGYTF.

This clonotype was seen repeatedly, ten times or more. This chain links TRBV12-3 or TRBV12-4 with TRBJ1-6, with D tentatively TRBD1 (5 bases). The CDR3 sequence is 15 residues long. Trimming stripped 8 bases from V and 3 bases from J, with 14 bases between. CDR3 sequence (DNA): TGTGCCAGCCAGAGGAGGGACCTCTATAATTCACCCCTCCACTTT. Translating gives CASQRRDLYNSPLHF.

This clonotype was counted many times. The J gene is TRBJ1-6, the V gene TRBV5-1, with a weak D call TRBD1 (6 bases). CDR3 length: 15 amino acids. Trimming took 4 bases from V and 7 from J, leaving 15 bases between them. CDR1 SGHRS and CDR2 YFSETQ come from the germline V gene. The CDR3 bases are TGCGCCAGCAGCCTCACGAGACAGGAAAATTCACCCCTCCACTTT. Translated, it gives CASSLTRQENSPLHF.

The sample holds many counts of this clonotype. The V call is TRBV28, the J call TRBJ1-2; D uncertain. Germline assignment: CDR1 MDHEN and CDR2 SYDVKM. The CDR3 runs 14 residues. V was cut by 3 bases and J by 8 bases, with 16 bases left in between. The CDR3 bases are TGTGCCAGCAGTTTGCAGGACTCCCCTAGGGGCTACACCTTC. Amino acid sequence: CASSLQDSPRGYTF.

Ten or more counts support this clonotype. The J gene is TRBJ1-5, the V gene TRBV25-1; no firm D call. The CDR3 covers 14 residues. The germline V gene encodes CDR1 MGHDK and CDR2 SYGVNS. V gave up 4 bases and J gave up 7 bases, with 14 bases separating them. CDR3 region: CASSGTGRWQPQHF. The CDR3 nucleotides are TGTGCCAGCAGTGGGACGGGAAGATGGCAGCCCCAGCATTTT.

The chain employs TRBV5-1 and TRBJ1-5, with D possibly matching TRBD1 (5 bases). The CDR3 is 15 residues long. Trimming removed 2 bases from V and 1 base from J, with 10 bases in between. Germline V gene data show CDR1 as SGHRS and CDR2 as YFSETQ. CDR3 amino acids: CASSLRGGSNQPQHF. CDR3 coding DNA: TGCGCCAGCAGCTTACGGGGGGGGAGCAATCAGCCCCAGCATTTT.

This clonotype has ten or more counts. The chain carries TRBV11-2 and TRBJ2-1; 7 bases match TRBD1. V was pared by 5 bases and J by 3 bases, with 7 bases of the junction left unmatched. From germline, CDR1 is SGHAT and CDR2 FQNNGV. The CDR3 covers 15 residues. In DNA, the CDR3 is TGTGCCAGCAGCATGGCAACAGGGGTCTACAATGAGCAGTTCTTC. Amino acid sequence: CASSMATGVYNEQFF.

This clonotype was recorded many times. This chain links TRBV6-5 with TRBJ2-3; D possibly corresponds to TRBD2 (6 bases). CDR1 and CDR2 from the germline V gene are MNHEY and SVGAGI. The CDR3 is 13 amino acids. The V end was cut by 6 bases, the J end by 6 bases, with 13 bases between. CDR3 sequence (DNA): TGTGCCAGCAGCCTTACTAGCATCGATACGCAGTATTTT. Protein: CASSLTSIDTQYF.